This TCR beta chain was captured by sequencing in a study of STAT5B mutations in CD4+ large granular lymphocyte leukemia. Study summary: Among healthy donors, a particular HLA allele went with more CDR3 'QG' motifs.

In the case of this clone: Its target is unknown.

Original analysis: Lowest detectable productive clonotype frequency was 2.59 x 10-5. Repertoires were generated with immunoSEQ multiplex PCR, while TCRdb's copy carries only in-frame clones and drops some. That table is the source of V, J and clone size, and D and trimming were worked out from the DNA. Of about 30,000 clones detected, around 70% appear once; the ten largest clones hold roughly 0.47%. The V and J ends lost 2 bases and 1 base respectively, with 5 bases between them. Germline CDR1 is ENHRY and CDR2 is SYGVKD. The length of the CDR3 is 13 residues. Whole-study findings and limits: Top patient clones used TRBV06 genes more often: 8/27 versus 2/35 in controls.

The sequencing input was CD4+ T cells from blood buffy coats. The rearrangement links TRBV10-3 to TRBJ1-2, with unresolved D. The receptor's source is a human donor in good health. The CDR3 loop reads CAISEGVNYGYTF. CDR3 DNA sequence: TGTGCCATCAGTGAGGGAGTTAACTATGGCTACACCTTC.